This passage covers 27 T cell receptor beta chains from one sample sequenced in a study of beta chain features in type 1 diabetes. Sequencing targeted expressed TCRB transcripts, as all isolated RNA had been reverse transcribed. The assay was immunoSEQ multiplex PCR, and TCRdb's table has in-frame clones only and misses some. The sample shows roughly 230,000 clones, 7.5% to 10% of them seen only once. The sample taken for sequencing was naive CD4+ T cells from blood. These TCRs come from a woman in her late teens or twenties in good health.

This clone was seen a handful of times. This chain uses TRBV19 with TRBJ1-2; D not certain. The CDR3 contains 15 residues. Trimming removed 3 bases from V and 4 bases from J, with 15 bases in between. Germline V lookup: CDR1 LNHDA, CDR2 SQIVND (reference sequence). The CDR3 region has the DNA TGTGCCAGTAGTATGGCAGTCTCCGAGGCCTATGGCTACACCTTC. It translates to CASSMAVSEAYGYTF.

This clone was counted a few times. The J gene is TRBJ2-7, the V gene TRBV2; TRBD1 matches at 8 bases. The V segment lost 3 bases and the J segment 9 bases; nucleotides outside the gene matches: 7. This CDR3 has 13 residues. CDR1 and CDR2 from the germline V gene are SNHLY and FYNNEI. Here the CDR3 DNA reads TGTGCCAGCAGTGAGCGGACAGGGAGGCGGCAGTACTTC. Encoded protein: CASSERTGRRQYF.

This rearrangement joins TRBV27 to TRBJ2-3; D perhaps matches TRBD2 (7 bases). The CDR3 extends over 15 amino acids. With 2 bases removed from V and 1 base from J, the gap between germline ends came to 10 bases. Per the germline V gene, CDR1 is MNHEY and CDR2 is SMNVEV (reference sequence). The CDR3 region is CASSLGGARTDTQYF. The CDR3 DNA follows: TGTGCCAGCAGTTTAGGGGGGGCACGCACAGATACGCAGTATTTT.

In its sample, this clone was seen a few times. The chain links TRBV13 to TRBJ1-5; no definite D call. CDR3 size: 13 residues. Trimming took off 5 bases at V and 6 bases at J, with 11 bases between the two ends. Germline V gene sequence: CDR1 PRHDT, CDR2 FYEKMQ (reference sequence). The CDR3 bases are TGTGCCAGCAGCGACGGAGTATTTCAGCCCCAGCATTTT. The encoded protein is CASSDGVFQPQHF.

The sample holds a few counts of this clone. The chain carries TRBV30 and TRBJ1-6; D is ambiguous. V shed 3 bases and J shed 5 bases, with 8 bases lying between them. This CDR3 is 13 amino acids long. CDR1 is GTSNPN and CDR2 is SVGIG in the germline V gene (reference sequence). In nucleotides, the CDR3 is TGTGCCTGGAGGCCTACGGATAATTCACCCCTCCACTTT. Amino acid sequence: CAWRPTDNSPLHF.

The CDR3, as DNA: TGTGCCAGCAGCGGCTCCGGGACTACCCGCTACGAGCAGTACTTC. It yields the protein CASSGSGTTRYEQYF. This chain links TRBV7-9 with TRBJ2-7; 7 bases agree with TRBD2. Trimming removed 5 bases from V and 3 bases from J; junction bases left unmatched: 10. Germline loops: CDR1 SEHNR, CDR2 FQNEAQ (reference sequence). There are 15 residues in the CDR3.

The chain combines TRBV30 with TRBJ1-1; D not certain. V shed 5 bases and J shed 3 bases, with 10 bases lying between them. The CDR3 loop spans 12 amino acids. Looked up from germline, CDR1 is GTSNPN and CDR2 is SVGIG (reference sequence). CDR3 in DNA: TGTGCCTGGGGGAGCGTTCACACTGAAGCTTTCTTT. Its translation is CAWGSVHTEAFF.

This clone appeared a few times. The rearrangement uses TRBV19 and TRBJ2-1; TRBD2 matches at 7 bases. The CDR3 spans 16 residues. J was trimmed by 7 bases and V by 2 bases; bases with no gene match: 11. In germline, CDR1 is LNHDA, CDR2 SQIVND (reference sequence). In nucleotides, the CDR3 is TGTGCCAGTAGTATATTAGGCGGGAGTGGGTCGAATGAGCAGTTCTTC. This gives the protein CASSILGGSGSNEQFF.

The V gene is TRBV6-1, the J gene TRBJ2-1, with 7 bases aligning to TRBD1. V lost 1 base to trimming and J lost 15 bases; unmatched junction nucleotides: 6. Germline V gene data show CDR1 as MNHNS and CDR2 as SASEGT. This CDR3 comprises 12 residues. In DNA form, the CDR3 reads TGTGCCAGCAGTGAAGGACAGGGATCTGTGTTCTTC. This encodes CASSEGQGSVFF.

The genes are TRBV2 and TRBJ1-4, with D possibly being TRBD1 (6 bases). Trimming removed 5 bases from V and 5 bases from J, with 12 bases in between. Germline V gene sequence: CDR1 SNHLY, CDR2 FYNNEI. The CDR3 has 14 residues. CDR3 sequence (DNA): TGTGCCAGCAGTCGGACAGAGATAAATGAAAAACTGTTTTTT. Amino acids: CASSRTEINEKLFF.

The chain has TRBV7-6 and TRBJ1-2; D is undetermined. Germline V gives CDR1 SGHVS, CDR2 FNYEAQ. V dropped 1 base and J dropped 4 bases, with 4 bases sitting between them. The CDR3 consists of 12 residues. CDR3 sequence (DNA): TGTGCCAGCAGCTTAGACGGCTATGGCTACACCTTC. It is translated as CASSLDGYGYTF.

V is TRBV4-1 and J is TRBJ1-6, with D possibly being TRBD1 (5 bases). Germline values: CDR1 MGHRA, CDR2 YSYEKL. The CDR3 length is 18 residues. Trimming took 4 bases from V and 0 from J, leaving 16 bases between them. CDR3 DNA sequence: TGCGCCAGCAGCCCCGGCGGGACCAGGAGCTCCTATAATTCACCCCTCCACTTT. Translation: CASSPGGTRSSYNSPLHF.

The gene calls are TRBV7-2 and TRBJ1-2; 8 bases agree with TRBD1. In germline, CDR1 is SGHTA, CDR2 FQGNSA. With V trimmed by 1 base and J by 4 bases, 5 bases remained unmatched. The CDR3 is made up of 15 amino acids. CDR3 sequence: CASSLDAGGGYGYTF. The CDR3 DNA reads as TGTGCCAGCAGCTTAGACGCAGGGGGCGGCTATGGCTACACCTTC.

The sample holds a few counts of this clone. The chain combines TRBV27 with TRBJ1-5, with 10 bases matching TRBD1. The CDR3 runs 18 residues. The V segment lost 5 bases and the J segment 5 bases; nucleotides outside the gene matches: 15. Germline V CDR1 and CDR2: MNHEY, SMNVEV (reference sequence). For the CDR3, the DNA is TGTGCCAGCAGTCCGGACCGGGACAGGGGAGTTGTATATCAGCCCCAGCATTTT. Protein sequence: CASSPDRDRGVVYQPQHF.

The rearrangement links TRBV2 to TRBJ1-1; no definite D call. This CDR3 has 14 residues. Germline CDR1 and CDR2: SNHLY and FYNNEI. Trimming removed 3 bases from V and 4 bases from J, with 12 bases in between. In DNA, the CDR3 is TGTGCCAGCAGTGAGAGCCTCCGATTCACTGAAGCTTTCTTT. It yields the protein CASSESLRFTEAFF.

This chain links TRBV27 with TRBJ1-5; no clear D gene. This CDR3 is built from 14 residues. Germline CDR1 is MNHEY and CDR2 is SMNVEV (reference sequence). Trimming removed 2 bases at V and 3 bases at J, with 8 bases between. The CDR3 bases are TGTGCCAGCAGTTTAAAAAACAACAATCAGCCCCAGCATTTT. Its translation is CASSLKNNNQPQHF.

This clone showed up just a few times. The chain carries TRBV11-2 and TRBJ2-5; 7 nucleotides line up with TRBD2. Germline lookup yields CDR1 SGHAT and CDR2 FQNNGV. The CDR3 is made up of 18 amino acids. The V segment lost 7 bases and the J segment 5 bases; nucleotides outside the gene matches: 22. The CDR3 coding sequence is TGTGCCAGCACCAGGAAGGAGAATAGCGGGCCTCCCCGGGAGACCCAGTACTTC. Protein product: CASTRKENSGPPRETQYF. Together with reference TRBV11-2 and TRBJ2-5, the CDR3 gives the full variable domain: EAGVAQSPRYKIIEKRQSVAFWCNPISGHATLYWYQQILGQGPKLLIQFQNNGVVDDSQLPKDRFSAERLKGVDSTLKIQPAKLEDSAVYLCASTRKENSGPPRETQYFGPGTRLLVL.

The chain has TRBV19 and TRBJ1-2, with TRBD1 matching over 7 bases. Germline trimming cut 2 bases from V and 4 bases from J; bases unmatched to any gene: 10. The CDR3 runs 16 residues. Looked up from germline, CDR1 is LNHDA and CDR2 is SQIVND (reference sequence). The CDR3 spells CASSIRAGGTAYGYTF. Written as DNA, the CDR3 is TGTGCCAGTAGTATACGGGCAGGGGGTACGGCCTATGGCTACACCTTC.

The chain couples TRBV7-9 to TRBJ2-1; 7 bases are shared with TRBD1. Germline CDR1 reads SEHNR; CDR2 reads FQNEAQ (reference sequence). This CDR3 comprises 15 residues. The V gene end was trimmed by 5 bases and the J gene end by 9 bases; junction bases not matched to a gene: 13. CDR3 DNA sequence: TGTGCCAGCAGCAAACAGGGGCCGGACCAAGGTGAGCAGTTCTTC. It yields the protein CASSKQGPDQGEQFF.

This sequence joins TRBV5-1 and TRBJ1-1; D is perhaps TRBD1 (5 bases). The CDR3 consists of 14 residues. CDR1 is SGHRS, CDR2 YFSETQ, per germline. V shed 5 bases and J shed 0 bases, with 11 bases lying between them. The chain's CDR3 is CASRRDSMNTEAFF. In nucleotides, the CDR3 is TGCGCCAGCAGGCGGGACTCGATGAACACTGAAGCTTTCTTT.

This clone turned up a few times. The chain recombines TRBV2 with TRBJ2-2; D is possibly TRBD2 (5 bases). Germline CDR1 is SNHLY and CDR2 is FYNNEI. This CDR3 spans 14 amino acids. V lost 4 bases, J lost 3 bases, and 9 bases lay in between. CDR3 sequence (DNA): TGTGCCAGCAGTGGAAGCGGTTACACCGGGGAGCTGTTTTTT. Amino acids: CASSGSGYTGELFF.

The J gene is TRBJ2-7, the V gene TRBV6-1; tentative D call: TRBD1 (5 bases). Germline V lookup: CDR1 MNHNS, CDR2 SASEGT. V was trimmed by 6 bases and J by 3 bases, leaving 9 bases between them. This CDR3 is 12 amino acids long. CDR3 amino acids: CASRDNDYEQYF. CDR3 nucleotides: TGTGCCAGCAGGGACAATGACTACGAGCAGTACTTC.

The rearrangement links TRBV30 to TRBJ1-6; 9 bases map to TRBD1. The CDR3 has 17 amino acids. With V trimmed by 2 bases and J by 7 bases, 12 bases remained unmatched. CDR1 is GTSNPN, CDR2 SVGIG, per germline (reference sequence). The CDR3 DNA reads as TGTGCCTGGAGTTTATCGACAGGGGGAGTGTTCAATTCACCCCTCCACTTT. Its protein is CAWSLSTGGVFNSPLHF.

The V call is TRBV4-1, the J call TRBJ2-3; TRBD2 matches at 12 bases. V shed 4 bases, J shed 3 bases, and the junction held 5 bases outside the gene matches. There are 16 residues in the CDR3. Per the germline V gene, CDR1 is MGHRA and CDR2 is YSYEKL. For the CDR3, the DNA is TGCGCCAGCAGCCCACGACTAGCGGGAGCTACAGATACGCAGTATTTT. Its translation is CASSPRLAGATDTQYF.

CDR3 residues: CASSESRRNHYGYTF. The DNA for the CDR3 is TGCGCCAGCAGTGAGTCCAGGAGGAACCACTATGGCTACACCTTC. The genes are TRBV10-2 and TRBJ1-2; no firm D call. This CDR3 has 15 amino acids. Deletions cut 0 bases from V and 3 bases from J, with 11 bases between. Germline CDR1 WSHSY, CDR2 SAAADI.

The chain couples TRBV19 to TRBJ2-1, with 9 bases fitting TRBD2. The CDR3 consists of 15 residues. With V trimmed by 8 bases and J by 0 bases, 5 bases remained unmatched. Germline CDR1 is LNHDA and CDR2 is SQIVND (reference sequence). The CDR3 region is CASQSSGSSYNEQFF. Written as DNA, the CDR3 is TGTGCCAGTCAGAGTAGCGGGAGCTCCTACAATGAGCAGTTCTTC. The complete variable domain, with remaining parts taken from reference TRBV19 and TRBJ2-1, reads DGGITQSPKYLFRKEGQNVTLSCEQNLNHDAMYWYRQDPGQGLRLIYYSQIVNDFQKGDIAEGYSVSREKKESFPLTVTSAQKNPTAFYLCASQSSGSSYNEQFFGPGTRLTVL.

This clone was counted only a few times. The CDR3 sequence: CASSKDDSNIETQYF. CDR3 in DNA: TGCGCCAGCAGCAAGGACGACAGTAATATTGAGACCCAGTACTTC. The V gene is TRBV5-1, the J gene TRBJ2-5, with D perhaps matching TRBD1 (5 bases). The CDR3 consists of 15 residues. With 4 bases removed from V and 5 bases from J, the gap between germline ends came to 18 bases. Germline V CDR1 and CDR2: SGHRS, YFSETQ.